This TCR beta chain appears in the sequencing data of a study of blood T cell repertoires in COVID-19. Study context: Some COVID-19 samples were acute and others convalescent; all came from the United States, Italy and Spain. From T cells, B-cell-depleted T cells, or PBMCs came the material, which was cDNA or gDNA.

Sequencing was performed with immunoSEQ multiplex PCR; in TCRdb, only in-frame clones are kept and a portion is missing. This sample has under 300,000 clones, with 70% to 90% found just once. The ends were cut back, 0 bases at V and 0 bases at J, with 6 bases in the middle. The CDR3 spans 15 residues. CDR1 LGHNA and CDR2 YNFKEQ come from the germline V gene. Sequencing was carried out using peripheral blood. This receptor was taken from a middle-aged woman with acute or convalescent COVID-19. The chain recombines TRBV4-2 with TRBJ2-1; tentative D call: TRBD2 (5 bases). This CDR3 reads CASSQEGSSYNEQFF. The CDR3 DNA follows: TGTGCCAGCAGCCAAGAGGGGAGCTCCTACAATGAGCAGTTCTTC.